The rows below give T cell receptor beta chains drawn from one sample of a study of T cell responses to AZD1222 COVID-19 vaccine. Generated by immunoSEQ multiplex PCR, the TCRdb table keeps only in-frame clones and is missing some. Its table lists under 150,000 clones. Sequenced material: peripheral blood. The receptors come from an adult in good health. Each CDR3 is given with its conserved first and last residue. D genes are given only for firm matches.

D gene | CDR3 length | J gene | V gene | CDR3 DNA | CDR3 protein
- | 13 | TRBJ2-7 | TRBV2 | TGTGCCAGCAGGGCTGGGGTGGGCGACGAGCAGTACTTC | CASRAGVGDEQYF
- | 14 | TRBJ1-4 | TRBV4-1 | TGCGCCAGCAGGAGGGCAGGACTTAATGAAAAACTGTTTTTT | CASRRAGLNEKLFF
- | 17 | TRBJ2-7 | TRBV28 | TGTGCCAGCAATCCTCCTTCTTCGGGAAATAGGCTCAACGAGCAGTACTTC | CASNPPSSGNRLNEQYF
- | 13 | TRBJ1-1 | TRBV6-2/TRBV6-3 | TGTGCCAGCAGTTACGGGAAGAACACTGAAGCTTTCTTT | CASSYGKNTEAFF
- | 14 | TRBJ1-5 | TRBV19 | TGTGCCAGTAGGACGCCGGGGGGAAATCAGCCCCAGCATTTT | CASRTPGGNQPQHF
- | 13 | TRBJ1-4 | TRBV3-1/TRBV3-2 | TGTGCCAGCGCTACAGGGCTCGGTGAAAAACTGTTTTTT | CASATGLGEKLFF
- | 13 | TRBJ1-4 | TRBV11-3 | TGTGCCAGCAGCGCGCGAGAAAATGAAAAACTGTTTTTT | CASSARENEKLFF
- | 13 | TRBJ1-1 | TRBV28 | TGTGCCAGCTTCCTGGACACCAACACTGAAGCTTTCTTT | CASFLDTNTEAFF
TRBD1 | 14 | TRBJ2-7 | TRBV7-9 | TGTGCCAGCAGCTCACGGGACAGAGGCTACGAGCAGTACTTC | CASSSRDRGYEQYF
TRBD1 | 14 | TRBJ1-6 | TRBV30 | TGTGCCTGGACCCGACAGGGCCCTAATTCACCCCTCCACTTT | CAWTRQGPNSPLHF
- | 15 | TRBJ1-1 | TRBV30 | TGTGCCTGGAGAGGCAAGTTGGGGGGGGACACTGAAGCTTTCTTT | CAWRGKLGGDTEAFF
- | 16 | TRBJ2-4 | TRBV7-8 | TGTGCCAGCAGCTTACAAGGATCCTTAGCCAAAAACATTCAGTACTTC | CASSLQGSLAKNIQYF
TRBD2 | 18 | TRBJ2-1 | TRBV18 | TGTGCCAGCTCATCATTACGGACTAGCGGGGCTAAGAACAATGAGCAGTTCTTC | CASSSLRTSGAKNNEQFF
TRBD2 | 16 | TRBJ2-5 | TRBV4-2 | TGTGCCAGCAGCCTCCAGGGTAGCGGGGGGCAAGAGACCCAGTACTTC | CASSLQGSGGQETQYF
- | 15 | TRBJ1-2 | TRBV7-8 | TGTGCCAGCAGCTTGGCAGACGGGGTGGGCTATGGCTACACCTTC | CASSLADGVGYGYTF
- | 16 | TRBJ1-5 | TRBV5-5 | TGTGCCAGCAGCCCTACGGAGATTAATAGCAATCAGCCCCAGCATTTT | CASSPTEINSNQPQHF
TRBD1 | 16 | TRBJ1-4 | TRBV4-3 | TGCGCCAGCAGCCGGGGATCGGGACAGGGGGGGGAAAAACTGTTTTTT | CASSRGSGQGGEKLFF
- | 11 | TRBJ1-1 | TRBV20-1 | TGCAGTGCTCCCAGGGGAACTGAAGCTTTCTTT | CSAPRGTEAFF
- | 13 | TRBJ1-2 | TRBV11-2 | TGTGCCAGCAGCATTCGACGACCCCGGGGCTACACCTTC | CASSIRRPRGYTF
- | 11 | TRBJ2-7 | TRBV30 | TGTGCCTGGAGTGCCTTTTACGAGCAGTACTTC | CAWSAFYEQYF
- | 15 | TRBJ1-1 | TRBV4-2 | TGTGCCAGCAGCCAAGATCCACACGAGAACACTGAAGCTTTCTTT | CASSQDPHENTEAFF
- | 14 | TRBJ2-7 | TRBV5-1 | TGCGCCAGCAGCCTTATCCATGGATCATACGAGCAGTACTTC | CASSLIHGSYEQYF
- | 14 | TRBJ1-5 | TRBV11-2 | TGTGCCAGCAGCCGCGGGTTGGAGGGCCAGCCCCAGCATTTT | CASSRGLEGQPQHF
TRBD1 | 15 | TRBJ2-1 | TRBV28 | TGTGCCAGCAAGAATGACAGGGGATCATACAATGAGCAGTTCTTC | CASKNDRGSYNEQFF
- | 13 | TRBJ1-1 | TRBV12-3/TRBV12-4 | TGTGCCAGCACCTCAGGGATTCCGACTGAAGCTTTCTTT | CASTSGIPTEAFF
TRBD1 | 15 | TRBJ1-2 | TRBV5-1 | TGCGCCAGCAGCACACGGACAGGGGGCGTCGGAGGCTACACCTTC | CASSTRTGGVGGYTF
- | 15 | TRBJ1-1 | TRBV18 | TGTGCCAGCTCACCCTCAGGGGTAAAGAACACTGAAGCTTTCTTT | CASSPSGVKNTEAFF
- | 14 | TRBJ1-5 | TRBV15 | TGTGCCACCAGCAACCGGGAGGGAAAGCAGCCCCAGCATTTT | CATSNREGKQPQHF
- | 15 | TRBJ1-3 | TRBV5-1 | TGCGCCAGCAGCTTGGAGGGCAGGGCTGGAAACACCATATATTTT | CASSLEGRAGNTIYF
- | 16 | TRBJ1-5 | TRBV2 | TGTGCCAGCAGTCTAGGTAGGGCTGTCGGCAATCAGCCCCAGCATTTT | CASSLGRAVGNQPQHF
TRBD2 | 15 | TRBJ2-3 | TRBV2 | TGTGCCAGCACACCCCCGGGACTAGCGGAGCATACGCAGTATTTT | CASTPPGLAEHTQYF